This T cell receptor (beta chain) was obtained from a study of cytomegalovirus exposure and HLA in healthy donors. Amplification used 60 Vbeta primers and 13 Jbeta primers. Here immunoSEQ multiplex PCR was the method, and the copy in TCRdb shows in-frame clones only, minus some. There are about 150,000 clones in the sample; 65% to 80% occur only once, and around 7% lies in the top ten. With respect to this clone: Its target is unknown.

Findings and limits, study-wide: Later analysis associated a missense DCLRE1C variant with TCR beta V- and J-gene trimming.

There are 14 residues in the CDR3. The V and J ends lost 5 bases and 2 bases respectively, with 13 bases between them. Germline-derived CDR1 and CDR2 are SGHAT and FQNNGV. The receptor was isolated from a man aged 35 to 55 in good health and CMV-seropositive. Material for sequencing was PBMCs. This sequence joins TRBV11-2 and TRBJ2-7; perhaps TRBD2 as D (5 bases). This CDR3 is CASSPSLETYEQYF. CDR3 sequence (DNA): TGTGCCAGCAGCCCTTCACTAGAAACCTACGAGCAGTACTTC.